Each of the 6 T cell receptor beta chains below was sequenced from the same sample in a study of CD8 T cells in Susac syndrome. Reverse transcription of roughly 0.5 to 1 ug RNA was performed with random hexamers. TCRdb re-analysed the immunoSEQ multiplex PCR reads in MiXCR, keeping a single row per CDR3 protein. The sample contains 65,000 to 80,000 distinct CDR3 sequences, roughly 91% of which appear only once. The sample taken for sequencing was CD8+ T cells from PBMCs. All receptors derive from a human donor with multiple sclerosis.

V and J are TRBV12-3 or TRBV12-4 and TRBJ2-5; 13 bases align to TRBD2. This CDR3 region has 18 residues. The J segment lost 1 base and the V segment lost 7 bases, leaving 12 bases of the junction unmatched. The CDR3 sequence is CASTTRGLAGQFQETQYF. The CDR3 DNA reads TGTGCCAGCACCACCAGGGGACTAGCGGGACAGTTCCAAGAGACCCAGTACTTC.

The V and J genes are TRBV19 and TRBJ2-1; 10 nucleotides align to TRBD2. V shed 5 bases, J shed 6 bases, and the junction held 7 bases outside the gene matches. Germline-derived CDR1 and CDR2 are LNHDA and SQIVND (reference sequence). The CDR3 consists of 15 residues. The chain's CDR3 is CASSLSGGAINEQFF. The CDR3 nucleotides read TGTGCCAGTAGTCTGAGCGGGGGGGCTATCAATGAGCAGTTCTTC. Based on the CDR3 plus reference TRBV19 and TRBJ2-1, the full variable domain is DGGITQSPKYLFRKEGQNVTLSCEQNLNHDAMYWYRQDPGQGLRLIYYSQIVNDFQKGDIAEGYSVSREKKESFPLTVTSAQKNPTAFYLCASSLSGGAINEQFFGPGTRLTVL.

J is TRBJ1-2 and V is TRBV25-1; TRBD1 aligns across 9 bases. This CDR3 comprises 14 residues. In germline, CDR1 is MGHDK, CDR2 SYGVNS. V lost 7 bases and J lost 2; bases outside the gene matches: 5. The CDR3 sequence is CASTPGTGNYGYTF. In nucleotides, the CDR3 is TGTGCCAGCACCCCAGGGACAGGGAACTATGGCTACACCTTC.

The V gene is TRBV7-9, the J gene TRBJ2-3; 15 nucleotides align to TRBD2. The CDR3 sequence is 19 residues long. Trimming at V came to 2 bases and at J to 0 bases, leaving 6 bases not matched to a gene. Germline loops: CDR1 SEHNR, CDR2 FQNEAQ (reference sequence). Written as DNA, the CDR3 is TGTGCCAGCAGCTTAACCAGGACTAGCGGGGGGGCCAGCACAGATACGCAGTATTTT. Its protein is CASSLTRTSGGASTDTQYF.

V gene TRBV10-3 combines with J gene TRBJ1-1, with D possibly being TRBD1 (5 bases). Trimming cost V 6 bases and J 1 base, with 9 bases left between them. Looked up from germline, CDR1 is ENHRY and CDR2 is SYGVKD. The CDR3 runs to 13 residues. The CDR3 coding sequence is TGTGCCATCAGGGACAAAGGGAACACTGAAGCTTTCTTT. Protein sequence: CAIRDKGNTEAFF.

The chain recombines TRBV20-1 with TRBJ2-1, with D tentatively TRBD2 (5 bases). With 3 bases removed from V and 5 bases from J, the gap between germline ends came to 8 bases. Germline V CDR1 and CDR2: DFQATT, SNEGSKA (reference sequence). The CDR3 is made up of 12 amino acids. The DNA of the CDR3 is TGCAGTGCTAGGTGGGGAGACAATGAGCAGTTCTTC. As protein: CSARWGDNEQFF.